Listed below are T cell receptor beta chains from one sample, sequenced in a study of OX40 agonist ivuxolimab in advanced cancers. Produced via immunoSEQ multiplex PCR; TCRdb's table is partial and in-frame only. The sample carries 25,000 to 35,000 clones, around four fifths recorded once. This material consisted of CD4+ or CD8+ T cells sorted from blood, taken in a trial of the OX40 agonist ivuxolimab. Source of these receptors: an adult with an advanced solid tumor such as melanoma, head and neck, liver or kidney cancer. Each CDR3 is given with its conserved first and last residue. A D gene is named only where the DNA matches it firmly. Some rows mark clone size as missing; the rest say once, few, many or name a class of expanded clone.

>NA|NA|TRBJ1-6|TRBV7-9
TGTGCCAGCAGCTTAGACAGTTATAATTCACCCCTCCACTTT
CASSLDSYNSPLHF
>NA|once|TRBJ1-2|TRBV28
TGTGCCAGCAGTTCCAGGGGCTATGGCTACACCTTC
CASSSRGYGYTF
>NA|NA|TRBJ1-1|TRBV29-1
TGCAGCGTTGGAGGAGGCACTGAAGCTTTCTTT
CSVGGGTEAFF
>TRBD1|medium-sized|TRBJ1-1|TRBV6-6
TGTGCCAGCAGGGGACAGTTCGCCACTGAAGCTTTCTTT
CASRGQFATEAFF
>TRBD1|NA|TRBJ2-1|TRBV5-4
TGTGCCAGCAGCTTGTGGGGACAGGGGCAGTTCTTC
CASSLWGQGQFF
>TRBD1|few|TRBJ1-1|TRBV27
TGTGCCAGCAGTAAAACAGGGGCGAACACTGAAGCTTTCTTT
CASSKTGANTEAFF
>NA|NA|TRBJ1-2|TRBV5-6
TGTGCCAGCAGCTCGACCGGCGGCTACACCTTC
CASSSTGGYTF
>NA|NA|TRBJ2-5|TRBV28
TGTGCCAGCAGTGATCCGGACTACCAAGAGACCCAGTACTTC
CASSDPDYQETQYF
>NA|NA|TRBJ2-6|TRBV30
TGTGCCTGGAGGACAGGTCTCTCTGGGGCCAACGTCCTGACTTTC
CAWRTGLSGANVLTF
>NA|NA|TRBJ2-6|TRBV6-1
TGTGCCACCCAATTAGAATCTGGGGCCAACGTCCTGACTTTC
CATQLESGANVLTF
>NA|NA|TRBJ1-4|TRBV9
TGTGCCAGCAGCGAGAGAGGGGGGTCTTGGGAAAAACTGTTTTTT
CASSERGGSWEKLFF
>NA|NA|TRBJ2-1|TRBV27
TGTGCCAGCAGTTTGGGGGGCCCAATGTACAATGAGCAGTTCTTC
CASSLGGPMYNEQFF
>NA|few|TRBJ2-6|TRBV5-1
TGCGCCAGCAGCTCCCTGCCCCGTTTCAGTACTGGGGCCAACGTCCTGACTTTC
CASSSLPRFSTGANVLTF
>TRBD1|once|TRBJ2-2|TRBV29-1
TGCAGCGTTGAAAGGGGGCCCGGGGAGCTGTTTTTT
CSVERGPGELFF
>TRBD1|NA|TRBJ2-2|TRBV6-5
TGTGCCAGCAGTTACGACAGGGTGGGGCCCGGGGAGCTGTTTTTT
CASSYDRVGPGELFF
>NA|NA|TRBJ1-1|TRBV6-5
TGTGCCAGCCAAAGGGCAGGGTCTGACACTGAAGCTTTCTTT
CASQRAGSDTEAFF
>NA|NA|TRBJ1-3|TRBV5-1
TGCGCCAGCAGCATACAGGGTTCTGGAAACACCATATATTTT
CASSIQGSGNTIYF
>NA|NA|TRBJ1-3|TRBV28
TGTGCCAGCAGGGCGGGGATAGACACCATATATTTT
CASRAGIDTIYF
>NA|NA|TRBJ1-1|TRBV7-9
TGTGCCAGCCGGTCTACAGGGATGAACACTGAAGCTTTCTTT
CASRSTGMNTEAFF
>NA|NA|TRBJ2-7|TRBV6-1
TGTGCCAGCAGTGGACCTTCATGGGGACCCTACGAGCAGTACTTC
CASSGPSWGPYEQYF
>NA|few|TRBJ1-1|TRBV7-2
TGTGCCAGCAGCTCCGCGCTTGTAGCTTTCTTT
CASSSALVAFF
>NA|few|TRBJ1-5|TRBV18
TGTGCCAGCTCACCGGGGGACTGGAGCAATCAGCCCCAGCATTTT
CASSPGDWSNQPQHF
>NA|few|TRBJ2-7|TRBV7-9
TGTGCCAGCACCCCGAGCCTGACAGTGACCTACGAGCAGTACTTC
CASTPSLTVTYEQYF
>TRBD1|NA|TRBJ1-1|TRBV10-1
TGCGCCAGGAGGGGGCGCCGGGCTTTCTTT
CARRGRRAFF
>NA|NA|TRBJ1-4|TRBV6-5
TGTGCCAGCAGGTCGGGAGAAGCAACTAATGAAAAACTGTTTTTT
CASRSGEATNEKLFF
>NA|NA|TRBJ1-2|TRBV4-3
TGCGCCAGCAGCCAAGGACCGAGCGGTAACTATGGCTACACCTTC
CASSQGPSGNYGYTF
>NA|few|TRBJ1-6|TRBV27
TGTGCCAGCAGTTTTTCCCAAACGAATTCACCCCTCCACTTT
CASSFSQTNSPLHF
>NA|few|TRBJ2-4|TRBV5-1
TGCGCCAGCCCCCCGGGGTACAAAAACATTCAGTACTTC
CASPPGYKNIQYF
>NA|NA|TRBJ1-2|TRBV5-1
TGCGCCAGCAGCTCCTCGGCCCTTAATGGCTACACCTTC
CASSSSALNGYTF
>NA|NA|TRBJ1-2|TRBV5-6
TGTGCCAGCAGCTTGGGAATGTACGGATATGGCTACACCTTC
CASSLGMYGYGYTF
>NA|NA|TRBJ1-5|TRBV21-1
TGTGCCAGCAGCAAAGTGATTTTTAGCAATCAGCCCCAGCATTTT
CASSKVIFSNQPQHF
>TRBD1|NA|TRBJ2-1|TRBV19
TGTGCCAGTAGCCCCCCGGACAGGGTGATTAATGAGCAGTTCTTC
CASSPPDRVINEQFF
>NA|NA|TRBJ2-3|TRBV5-1
TGCGCCAGCAGCCGGAGCACAGATACGCAGTATTTT
CASSRSTDTQYF
>TRBD1|NA|TRBJ2-5|TRBV27
TGTGCCAGCAGTTCTTTGGACAGGAAAGAGACCCAGTACTTC
CASSSLDRKETQYF
>TRBD1|few|TRBJ2-5|TRBV5-6
TGTGCCAGCAGCCAAAAACCGGGACAGGGGAACCAAGAGACCCAGTACTTC
CASSQKPGQGNQETQYF
>NA|NA|TRBJ1-3|TRBV2
TGTGCCAGCCGCCAAGGGGTAGGAAACACCATATATTTT
CASRQGVGNTIYF
>TRBD2|NA|TRBJ2-1|TRBV27
TGTGCCAGCAGAACCTTGGGACTAGCGTACAATGAGCAGTTCTTC
CASRTLGLAYNEQFF
>NA|NA|TRBJ1-2|TRBV6-1
TGTGCCAGCAGTGAAATCGCAGGGTCCTTCTATGGCTACACCTTC
CASSEIAGSFYGYTF
>NA|NA|TRBJ1-2|TRBV11-1
TGTGCCAGCAGCTTAGACAGGGTTGGATTTGGCTACACCTTC
CASSLDRVGFGYTF
>TRBD1|NA|TRBJ1-6|TRBV11-2
TGTGCCAGCAGCCCAGAGGGGGCAGGGGGTCATTCACCCCTCCACTTT
CASSPEGAGGHSPLHF
>NA|NA|TRBJ1-2|TRBV28
TGTGCCTTGGGCTCTTCTAACTATGGCTACACCTTC
CALGSSNYGYTF
>NA|NA|TRBJ2-2|TRBV29-1
TGCAGCGTTGGGAGGTCGAACACCGGGGAGCTGTTTTTT
CSVGRSNTGELFF
>NA|few|TRBJ2-7|TRBV6-4
TGTGCCAGCAGTGCCGGGGCCACCTACGAGCAGTACTTC
CASSAGATYEQYF
>NA|NA|TRBJ2-3|TRBV2
TGTGCCAGCAACGAGGCGGGGAAGGCAGATACGCAGTATTTT
CASNEAGKADTQYF
>NA|NA|TRBJ1-2|TRBV6-5
TGTGCCAGCAGTTACTCTCGGGCCAGCTATGGCTACACCTTC
CASSYSRASYGYTF
>NA|few|TRBJ1-4|TRBV6-6
TGTGCCAGCAGCCCTCGGGGGGGGACCACTAATGAAAAACTGTTTTTT
CASSPRGGTTNEKLFF
>NA|NA|TRBJ1-3|TRBV30
TGTGCCTGGAGTACTCTAGGACTCATTTCTGGAAACACCATATATTTT
CAWSTLGLISGNTIYF
>TRBD1|NA|TRBJ1-6|TRBV27
TGTGCCAGCAGTCCGGACAGGGGATATAATTCACCCCTCCACTTT
CASSPDRGYNSPLHF
>NA|NA|TRBJ1-4|TRBV21-1
TGTGCCACCCCCGGGGGGCGACTTGCAACTAATGAAAAACTGTTTTTT
CATPGGRLATNEKLFF
>NA|NA|TRBJ1-1|TRBV2
TGTGCCAGCACCATTAGTGGGGGAGGCTACACTGAAGCTTTCTTT
CASTISGGGYTEAFF
>NA|NA|TRBJ2-7|TRBV30
TGTGCCTGGAGTGTAGGGGGATTTACCTACGAGCAGTACTTC
CAWSVGGFTYEQYF
>TRBD1|NA|TRBJ2-7|TRBV6-5
TGTGCCAGCAGTTATCAGGGACAGGGAATTAGTGAGCAGTACTTC
CASSYQGQGISEQYF